The rows below give T cell receptor beta chains drawn from one sample of a study of glioma-infiltrating T cells after dendritic cell vaccination. Here immunoSEQ multiplex PCR was the method, and the copy in TCRdb shows in-frame clones only, minus some. The sample lists about 99,000 clones, 65% to 85% occurring once. The material was blood, obtained after dendritic cell vaccination. The receptors were sampled from a human donor with glioblastoma. CDR3s include the opening cysteine and the closing phenylalanine or tryptophan. The D gene is left open where the match is weak. Size tells how often a clone was seen (once, few, many) or the class of an expanded clone, and some rows leave it out.

d_gene	len	abundance	v_gene	j_gene	CDR3aa	CDR3nt
-	12	few	TRBV6-5	TRBJ1-5	CASSYGEEPQHF	TGTGCCAGCAGTTACGGCGAGGAGCCCCAGCATTTT
TRBD2	15	-	TRBV7-8	TRBJ2-5	CASMGAGVYQETQYF	TGTGCCAGCATGGGCGCGGGGGTGTACCAAGAGACCCAGTACTTC
TRBD1	15	-	TRBV28	TRBJ2-5	CASSLTGGAQETQYF	TGTGCCAGCAGTTTGACAGGGGGGGCCCAAGAGACCCAGTACTTC
-	12	-	TRBV29-1	TRBJ1-2	CSVAVGGEGYTF	TGCAGCGTTGCGGTAGGGGGTGAGGGCTACACCTTC
TRBD1	16	-	TRBV2	TRBJ1-1	CASSAWGQGVGTEAFF	TGTGCCAGCAGTGCCTGGGGACAGGGGGTCGGGACTGAAGCTTTCTTT
TRBD1	14	-	TRBV6-1	TRBJ1-6	CASRTGTGNSPLHF	TGTGCCAGCAGAACCGGGACAGGCAATTCACCCCTCCACTTT
TRBD1	16	few	TRBV7-9	TRBJ1-2	CASSLGDRGRRDGYTF	TGTGCCAGCAGCTTAGGGGACAGGGGGCGCAGGGATGGCTACACCTTC
-	15	-	TRBV5-1	TRBJ2-7	CASSLSGGTIYEQYF	TGCGCCAGCAGCTTGTCTGGCGGGACCATCTACGAGCAGTACTTC
-	13	-	TRBV6-5	TRBJ1-2	CASSFTGLYGYTF	TGTGCCAGCAGTTTTACAGGGCTCTATGGCTACACCTTC
TRBD2	18	-	TRBV5-4	TRBJ2-3	CASSNKILAGSSTDTQYF	TGTGCCAGCAGCAACAAAATACTAGCGGGATCTAGCACAGATACGCAGTATTTT
-	14	-	TRBV19	TRBJ2-4	CASSIRGAENIQYF	TGTGCCAGTAGTATAAGGGGCGCCGAAAACATTCAGTACTTC
TRBD1	15	-	TRBV6-6	TRBJ2-1	CASRHGRGSYNEQFF	TGTGCCAGCAGACATGGCAGGGGGTCCTACAATGAGCAGTTCTTC
-	15	once	TRBV30	TRBJ2-2	CAWSVLGRGAGELFF	TGTGCCTGGAGTGTACTCGGCAGGGGGGCCGGGGAGCTGTTTTTT
-	15	few	TRBV28	TRBJ2-7	CASSRTEPRSYEQYF	TGTGCCAGCAGCCGTACGGAGCCGCGGTCCTACGAGCAGTACTTC
TRBD2	17	-	TRBV5-1	TRBJ2-7	CASSLRLAGEGGYEQYF	TGCGCCAGCAGCTTGCGGCTAGCGGGAGAAGGGGGATACGAGCAGTACTTC
-	14	-	TRBV5-1	TRBJ2-7	CASSLDSGSYEQYF	TGCGCCAGCAGCTTGGACAGCGGATCCTACGAGCAGTACTTC
TRBD1	14	-	TRBV25-1	TRBJ1-5	CASRAGGDNQPQHF	TGTGCCTCCAGGGCAGGGGGCGACAATCAGCCCCAGCATTTT
-	17	-	TRBV9	TRBJ2-3	CASSVDPPGLLRDTQYF	TGTGCCAGCAGCGTAGATCCTCCCGGACTCCTTAGAGATACGCAGTATTTT
TRBD1	15	-	TRBV6-1	TRBJ2-7	CASRPLDREPYEQYF	TGTGCCAGTCGGCCCCTGGACAGGGAGCCCTACGAGCAGTACTTC
-	12	-	TRBV28	TRBJ2-1	CASSTILGVKFF	TGTGCCAGCAGCACTATCTTAGGGGTGAAGTTCTTC
TRBD1	13	-	TRBV11-3	TRBJ1-2	CASSMGQGVGYTF	TGTGCCAGCAGCATGGGACAGGGCGTTGGCTACACCTTC
-	13	-	TRBV30	TRBJ2-2	CAWSFKNTGELFF	TGTGCCTGGAGTTTTAAGAACACCGGGGAGCTGTTTTTT
-	16	-	TRBV6-5	TRBJ1-1	CASSYVEGGPNTEAFF	TGTGCCAGCAGTTACGTGGAGGGTGGCCCCAACACTGAAGCTTTCTTT
TRBD1	15	-	TRBV4-1	TRBJ1-4	CASSHVDRVNEKLFF	TGCGCCAGCAGCCATGTAGACAGGGTTAATGAAAAACTGTTTTTT
-	14	few	TRBV5-6	TRBJ1-6	CASSWDSRDSPLHF	TGTGCCAGCAGCTGGGACTCCCGGGATTCACCCCTCCACTTT
TRBD1	15	-	TRBV5-6	TRBJ2-7	CASSLIDRGFYEQYF	TGTGCCAGCAGCCTGATCGACAGGGGTTTCTACGAGCAGTACTTC
TRBD1	14	-	TRBV6-6	TRBJ2-7	CASRAGQGSYEQYF	TGTGCCAGCAGAGCGGGACAGGGTTCCTACGAGCAGTACTTC
-	15	-	TRBV7-3	TRBJ2-3	CASSLMGRSGDTQYF	TGTGCCAGCAGCTTAATGGGCCGATCAGGAGATACGCAGTATTTT
-	10	-	TRBV20-1	TRBJ1-2	CSASTGGYTF	TGCAGTGCGAGCACCGGGGGCTACACCTTC
-	16	-	TRBV5-1	TRBJ2-1	CASSLGFLPGYNEQFF	TGCGCCAGCAGCCTGGGGTTTCTCCCGGGGTACAATGAGCAGTTCTTC
-	11	once	TRBV2	TRBJ2-7	CASLAGVEQYF	TGTGCCAGCTTAGCAGGGGTTGAGCAGTACTTC
TRBD1	17	-	TRBV4-1	TRBJ2-2	CASSPYPPPRGQRELFF	TGCGCCAGCAGCCCCTACCCACCCCCCAGGGGGCAGCGGGAGCTGTTTTTT
TRBD1	16	-	TRBV6-1	TRBJ1-1	CASSGGTGDGNTEAFF	TGTGCCAGCAGTGGGGGGACAGGGGATGGGAACACTGAAGCTTTCTTT
-	13	-	TRBV6-1	TRBJ2-4	CASSEYGLGIQYF	TGTGCCAGCAGTGAATACGGGTTAGGCATTCAGTACTTC
-	11	-	TRBV19	TRBJ2-7	CASQGHYEQYF	TGTGCCAGTCAGGGGCACTACGAGCAGTACTTC
-	16	-	TRBV7-2	TRBJ1-3	CAISPETGLSGNTIYF	TGTGCCATCAGCCCGGAGACAGGTCTCTCTGGAAACACCATATATTTT
-	15	-	TRBV23-1	TRBJ1-4	CASSQGEDLKEKLFF	TGCGCCAGCAGTCAGGGAGAGGACCTTAAAGAAAAACTGTTTTTT
-	15	-	TRBV5-1	TRBJ1-3	CASSLAPSSGNTIYF	TGCGCCAGCAGCTTGGCTCCTAGCTCTGGAAACACCATATATTTT
-	14	-	TRBV5-6	TRBJ2-5	CASSLEAVAGRQYF	TGTGCCAGCAGCTTGGAGGCTGTGGCGGGGAGACAGTACTTC
TRBD1	15	-	TRBV19	TRBJ1-1	CASSNQGALNTEAFF	TGTGCCAGTAGTAACCAGGGGGCGCTTAACACTGAAGCTTTCTTT
TRBD2	13	-	TRBV6-5	TRBJ2-2	CASRRLAVGELFF	TGTGCCAGCAGGCGACTAGCCGTCGGGGAGCTGTTTTTT
-	16	-	TRBV6-6	TRBJ2-2	CASSYFRGDRSGELFF	TGTGCCAGCAGTTACTTTAGGGGCGACAGGTCCGGGGAGCTGTTTTTT
-	13	once	TRBV7-8	TRBJ1-4	CASSSEGIKKLFF	TGTGCCAGCAGCTCGGAGGGAATTAAAAAACTGTTTTTT
TRBD1	14	-	TRBV19	TRBJ1-1	CASSMGQTNTEAFF	TGTGCCAGTAGTATGGGACAGACGAACACTGAAGCTTTCTTT
-	19	-	TRBV4-1	TRBJ2-7	CASSQVQGGGGASSYEQYF	TGCGCCAGCAGCCAAGTACAGGGGGGAGGGGGCGCTTCGAGTTACGAGCAGTACTTC
-	15	-	TRBV6-1	TRBJ1-1	CASIFSQGMNTEAFF	TGTGCCAGCATTTTTTCGCAGGGGATGAACACTGAAGCTTTCTTT
-	14	-	TRBV27	TRBJ2-7	CASSLSRVAYEQYF	TGTGCCAGCAGTTTATCGAGGGTCGCCTACGAGCAGTACTTC
-	15	-	TRBV5-1	TRBJ2-2	CASSLAETNTGELFF	TGCGCCAGCAGCTTGGCAGAAACGAACACCGGGGAGCTGTTTTTT
-	11	-	TRBV2	TRBJ2-7	CASESSYEQYF	TGTGCCAGCGAGAGCTCCTACGAGCAGTACTTC
-	15	once	TRBV6-5	TRBJ1-2	CASSPQQGRDYGYTF	TGTGCCAGCAGCCCTCAACAGGGAAGAGACTATGGCTACACCTTC
TRBD2	14	-	TRBV27	TRBJ2-7	CASRLSGGPYEQYF	TGTGCCAGCCGGCTTAGCGGGGGACCCTACGAGCAGTACTTC
-	10	-	TRBV20-1	TRBJ2-1	CSAQGNEQFF	TGCAGTGCCCAGGGCAATGAGCAGTTCTTC
-	15	-	TRBV9	TRBJ1-1	CASSVGSLGNTEAFF	TGTGCCAGCAGCGTAGGATCACTTGGGAACACTGAAGCTTTCTTT
-	14	-	TRBV6-5	TRBJ1-1	CASSDTVMMTEAFF	TGTGCCAGCAGTGACACGGTAATGATGACTGAAGCTTTCTTT